This T cell receptor beta chain was sequenced during a study of T cells after yellow fever vaccination. General study points: Abundant clonotypes from the bulk population could have been carried over as contaminants into FACS-sorted repertoires. It was a small share of clonotypes that appeared in both CD4 and CD8 compartments.

TCRdb called the 5' RACE reads again in MiXCR, with one record for every CDR3 protein. This sample yields 120,000 or so distinct CDR3 sequences, of which around 15% are seen a single time; approximately 39% belongs to the top ten. The V segment lost 4 bases and the J segment 5 bases; nucleotides outside the gene matches: 11. This CDR3 comprises 15 residues. From germline, CDR1 is MGHRA and CDR2 YSYEKL. This clonotype has a handful of counts. What it binds is unknown. The TCR sequence derives from a man younger than 35 who received the YFV17D yellow fever vaccine. The starting material was CD8+ T cells sorted from PBMCs, obtained 5 days after the yellow fever booster vaccination. The chain employs TRBV4-1 and TRBJ2-7, with 7 bases fitting TRBD1. The CDR3 sequence: CASSRQGVIMDEQYF. The CDR3 bases are TGCGCCAGCAGCCGCCAGGGGGTCATCATGGACGAGCAGTACTTC.